One and the same sample provided the 3 T cell receptor beta chains below, sequenced in a study of shared clonotypes between healthy human individuals. Assay used: immunoSEQ multiplex PCR; TCRdb lists only in-frame clones, some missing. The sample lists about 580,000 clones, roughly 98% occurring once. Naivety among CD8 cells was defined by CD45RO negativity and positive CCR7 selection, thereby excluding terminally differentiated effector memory CD45RA+ cells. The specimen sequenced was naive CD8+ T cells sorted from blood. These receptor sequences come from a man aged 30 to 39 in good health.

The V call is TRBV11-2, the J call TRBJ2-3, with D unresolved. V was trimmed by 0 bases and J by 4 bases, leaving 5 bases between them. Germline assignment: CDR1 SGHAT and CDR2 FQNNGV. CDR3 length equals 13 residues. CDR3 protein: CASSLDLADTQYF. The CDR3 DNA sequence: TGTGCCAGCAGCTTAGATCTTGCAGATACGCAGTATTTT.

The chain carries TRBV4-1 and TRBJ2-3; D is unresolved. In germline, CDR1 is MGHRA, CDR2 YSYEKL. The CDR3 loop spans 14 amino acids. V was pared by 0 bases and J by 6 bases, with 10 bases between. CDR3 sequence reads: CASSQENIRDTQYF. CDR3 sequence (DNA): TGCGCCAGCAGCCAAGAAAATATCCGTGATACGCAGTATTTT.

This chain connects TRBV7-9 to TRBJ2-7; the match to TRBD2 covers 7 bases. Germline V gives CDR1 SEHNR, CDR2 FQNEAQ (reference sequence). V gave up 5 bases and J gave up 2 bases; unmatched junction bases: 6. CDR3 length: 14 amino acids. CDR3 protein: CASSGAGTTYEQYF. The CDR3 DNA reads as TGTGCCAGCAGCGGAGCCGGGACTACCTACGAGCAGTACTTC.